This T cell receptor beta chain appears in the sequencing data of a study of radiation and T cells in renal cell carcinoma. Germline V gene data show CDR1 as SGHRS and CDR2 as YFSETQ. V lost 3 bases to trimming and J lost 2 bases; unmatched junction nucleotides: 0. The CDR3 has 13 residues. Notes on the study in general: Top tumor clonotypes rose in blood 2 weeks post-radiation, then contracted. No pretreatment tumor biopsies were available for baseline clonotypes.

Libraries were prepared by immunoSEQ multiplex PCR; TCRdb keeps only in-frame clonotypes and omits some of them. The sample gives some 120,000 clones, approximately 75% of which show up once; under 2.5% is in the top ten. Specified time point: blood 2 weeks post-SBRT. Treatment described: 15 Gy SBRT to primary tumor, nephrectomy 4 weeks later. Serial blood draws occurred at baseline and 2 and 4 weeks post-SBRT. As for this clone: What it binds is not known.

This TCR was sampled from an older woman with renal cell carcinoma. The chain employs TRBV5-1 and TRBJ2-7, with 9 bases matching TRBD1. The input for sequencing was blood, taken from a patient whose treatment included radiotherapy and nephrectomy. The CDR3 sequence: CASSWDRAYEQYF. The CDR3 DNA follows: TGCGCCAGCAGCTGGGACAGGGCCTACGAGCAGTACTTC. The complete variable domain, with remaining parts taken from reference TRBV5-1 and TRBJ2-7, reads KAGVTQTPRYLIKTRGQQVTLSCSPISGHRSVSWYQQTPGQGLQFLFEYFSETQRNKGNFPGRFSGRQFSNSRSEMNVSTLELGDSALYLCASSWDRAYEQYFGPGTRLTVT.